This TCR beta chain was recorded in a study of sequential checkpoint blockade in melanoma. About the research overall: After nivolumab or ipilimumab alone, over 20 patients had week-13 rebiopsies.

This table comes from immunoSEQ multiplex PCR, and its TCRdb copy is limited to in-frame clones, with some not included. This sample has around 690 clones, with about 20% found just once. The V gene's germline CDR1 is KGHSH and CDR2 LQKENI. V shed 3 bases, J shed 7 bases, and the junction held 6 bases outside the gene matches. This CDR3 is 14 amino acids long. Treatment described: randomized to nivolumab then ipilimumab (arm A) or the reverse (arm B). Specimen: tumor tissue (inferred from file names), collected from a patient given nivolumab and ipilimumab in sequence. V and J are TRBV18 and TRBJ1-5; 7 positions match TRBD1. The clonotype originates from a human donor with melanoma. CDR3 in amino acids: CASSPETGSQPQHF. CDR3 nucleotides: TGTGCCAGCTCACCCGAGACAGGGAGCCAGCCCCAGCATTTT.